This TCR beta chain was captured in a study of shared clonotypes between healthy human individuals. The CDR3 runs to 14 residues. Trimming removed 7 bases from V and 0 bases from J, with 12 bases in between. The germline gives CDR1 WSHSY, CDR2 SAAADI. Every immunoSEQ plate was one replicate of a subset's evenly spread DNA. Clones were sequenced by immunoSEQ multiplex PCR, and TCRdb holds only the in-frame ones, with some missing. The table lists 1,400,000 or so clones, about 98.5% of them singletons. The specimen was naive CD4+ T cells sorted from blood. Indicated subset: CD45RA+ positively selected. This receptor was taken from a man aged 25-45 years in good health. The chain is built from TRBV10-2 and TRBJ1-2; maybe TRBD1 (5 bases). DNA for the CDR3: TGCGCCAGCACCCTCTCGACAGCTAACTATGGCTACACCTTC. Protein: CASTLSTANYGYTF.